This T cell receptor (beta chain) was profiled in a study of T cells in Graves' hyperthyroidism and ophthalmopathy (dated by TCRdb to about 2019). Concerning the study at large: To identify TCR V-J signatures that set the groups apart, the researchers used a discovery cohort of 95 to 100 patients, made up of 43 with Graves' ophthalmopathy and 57 with stable Graves' hyperthyroidism. Prospective prediction of ophthalmopathy was tested in an independent validation cohort consisting of some 18 hyperthyroidism patients and approximately 16 patients who later progressed to ophthalmopathy. The 75 to 100 discovery patients were randomly split 7:3 into training and test sets. In more than five Graves' hyperthyroidism patients, the study also compared T-cell repertoires from thyroid tissue with T-cell repertoires from blood. Once sampling was done, hyperthyroidism patients were given methimazole at a starting dose of 30 mg daily, whereas ophthalmopathy patients were given high-dose intravenous methylprednisolone. TCR Vbeta CDR3 sequencing of 120 to 150 peripheral blood samples (roughly 41 ophthalmopathy, some 75 hyperthyroidism and around 17 progressor patients) is reported in the paper. General conclusions and limits of the study: In validation, the model predicted progression to ophthalmopathy with 55% to 71% sensitivity and approximately 72% specificity, a median of around six months before onset. Sample size was not statistically predetermined, and blinding of investigators to group allocation was not performed. Most expanded thyroid clonotypes (frequency above 0.001) were also detected in blood, a finding suggesting that blood repertoires may reflect thyroid immune responses. A model built on a 13 V-J signature distinguished ophthalmopathy from stable hyperthyroidism, reaching 87.88% sensitivity and approximately 81% specificity in cross-validation and 80%/75% in testing.

The TCR beta CDR3 regions were amplified from the RNA transcripts. The first round of RT-PCR for the TCR CDR3 was performed with the HTBI primer set and the Qiagen OneStep RT-PCR kit. Libraries were constructed in a second round of multiplex PCR, after which size selection and purification were carried out. Paired-end sequencing of the libraries was performed with 100 bp reads on an Illumina HiSeq2000. Regarding the original processing steps: SOAPnuke was used to process the raw data, throwing out any read that contained adapters or uncalled bases, had a mean Phred below 15, or lacked an exact constant-primer or identifier match. COPE v1.2.5 was used to merge high-quality paired reads, and clonotypes were defined as unique nucleotide sequences. Clonotypes were aligned to IMGT TRBV, TRBD and TRBJ reference segments using MiTCR v1.1. The analysis included only V-J combinations with a frequency above 0.0001, which together covered more than 99% of the repertoires. The TCS score was defined as F50 (clonal expansion) divided by E x V (chaos), with BLOSUM62-based TCRdist calculated between CDR3 peptides within each V-J. Welch's t-statistics and random forest reduced 514 V-J features to 10 to 15, which were used in a naive Bayes classifier (R e1071). Starting from the raw public reads, TCRdb applied fastp trimming at Q25, assembled clones with MiXCR and retained in-frame beta chains. Entries are consolidated by CDR3 protein sequence, retaining the most common genes and DNA. None of the V and J calls come from the authors' own analysis; TCRdb made them. The sample table contains 600,000 or so distinct CDR3 sequences; only one count was recorded for 46% of them. Roughly 8.2% of the sample lies in the top ten.

A patient counted as having stable Graves' hyperthyroidism if no progression to ophthalmopathy occurred over 18 months of follow-up. The hyperthyroidism patients were between 18 and 65 years old and newly diagnosed, with a disease duration of less than 2 months. Any patient with an uncontrolled infection, another autoimmune disease, pregnancy or lactation was excluded. Diagnoses relied on clinical symptoms, serum thyroxine and TRAb, thyroid ultrasound and orbital computed tomography. Trizol reagent was used to extract total RNA, and RNA quality was then checked on an Agilent 2100 Bioanalyzer. Comment on this clonotype: Its antigen remains undetermined. Base-call qualities are not available, and no considerably larger clone is one nucleotide away.

The trim is 6 bases for V and 7 bases for J, with a gap of 6 bases between the germline ends. The germline V gene provides CDR1 MGHDK and CDR2 SYGVNS. The CDR3 spans 10 residues, from the cysteine through the phenylalanine. Only CDR3 DNA remains: 30 bases, in frame from the first base. This receptor was identified in a woman between 18 and 29 years old with Graves' hyperthyroidism. Donor details come from another sample of the same person, matched by shared clones. The specimen was peripheral blood or thyroid tissue (not recorded which). Recombination linked TRBV25-1 to TRBJ1-2; no D gene can be assigned with confidence. The CDR3 loop reads CASSRFGYTF. The nucleotide sequence reads as follows: TGTGCCAGCAGCCGTTTTGGCTACACCTTC.